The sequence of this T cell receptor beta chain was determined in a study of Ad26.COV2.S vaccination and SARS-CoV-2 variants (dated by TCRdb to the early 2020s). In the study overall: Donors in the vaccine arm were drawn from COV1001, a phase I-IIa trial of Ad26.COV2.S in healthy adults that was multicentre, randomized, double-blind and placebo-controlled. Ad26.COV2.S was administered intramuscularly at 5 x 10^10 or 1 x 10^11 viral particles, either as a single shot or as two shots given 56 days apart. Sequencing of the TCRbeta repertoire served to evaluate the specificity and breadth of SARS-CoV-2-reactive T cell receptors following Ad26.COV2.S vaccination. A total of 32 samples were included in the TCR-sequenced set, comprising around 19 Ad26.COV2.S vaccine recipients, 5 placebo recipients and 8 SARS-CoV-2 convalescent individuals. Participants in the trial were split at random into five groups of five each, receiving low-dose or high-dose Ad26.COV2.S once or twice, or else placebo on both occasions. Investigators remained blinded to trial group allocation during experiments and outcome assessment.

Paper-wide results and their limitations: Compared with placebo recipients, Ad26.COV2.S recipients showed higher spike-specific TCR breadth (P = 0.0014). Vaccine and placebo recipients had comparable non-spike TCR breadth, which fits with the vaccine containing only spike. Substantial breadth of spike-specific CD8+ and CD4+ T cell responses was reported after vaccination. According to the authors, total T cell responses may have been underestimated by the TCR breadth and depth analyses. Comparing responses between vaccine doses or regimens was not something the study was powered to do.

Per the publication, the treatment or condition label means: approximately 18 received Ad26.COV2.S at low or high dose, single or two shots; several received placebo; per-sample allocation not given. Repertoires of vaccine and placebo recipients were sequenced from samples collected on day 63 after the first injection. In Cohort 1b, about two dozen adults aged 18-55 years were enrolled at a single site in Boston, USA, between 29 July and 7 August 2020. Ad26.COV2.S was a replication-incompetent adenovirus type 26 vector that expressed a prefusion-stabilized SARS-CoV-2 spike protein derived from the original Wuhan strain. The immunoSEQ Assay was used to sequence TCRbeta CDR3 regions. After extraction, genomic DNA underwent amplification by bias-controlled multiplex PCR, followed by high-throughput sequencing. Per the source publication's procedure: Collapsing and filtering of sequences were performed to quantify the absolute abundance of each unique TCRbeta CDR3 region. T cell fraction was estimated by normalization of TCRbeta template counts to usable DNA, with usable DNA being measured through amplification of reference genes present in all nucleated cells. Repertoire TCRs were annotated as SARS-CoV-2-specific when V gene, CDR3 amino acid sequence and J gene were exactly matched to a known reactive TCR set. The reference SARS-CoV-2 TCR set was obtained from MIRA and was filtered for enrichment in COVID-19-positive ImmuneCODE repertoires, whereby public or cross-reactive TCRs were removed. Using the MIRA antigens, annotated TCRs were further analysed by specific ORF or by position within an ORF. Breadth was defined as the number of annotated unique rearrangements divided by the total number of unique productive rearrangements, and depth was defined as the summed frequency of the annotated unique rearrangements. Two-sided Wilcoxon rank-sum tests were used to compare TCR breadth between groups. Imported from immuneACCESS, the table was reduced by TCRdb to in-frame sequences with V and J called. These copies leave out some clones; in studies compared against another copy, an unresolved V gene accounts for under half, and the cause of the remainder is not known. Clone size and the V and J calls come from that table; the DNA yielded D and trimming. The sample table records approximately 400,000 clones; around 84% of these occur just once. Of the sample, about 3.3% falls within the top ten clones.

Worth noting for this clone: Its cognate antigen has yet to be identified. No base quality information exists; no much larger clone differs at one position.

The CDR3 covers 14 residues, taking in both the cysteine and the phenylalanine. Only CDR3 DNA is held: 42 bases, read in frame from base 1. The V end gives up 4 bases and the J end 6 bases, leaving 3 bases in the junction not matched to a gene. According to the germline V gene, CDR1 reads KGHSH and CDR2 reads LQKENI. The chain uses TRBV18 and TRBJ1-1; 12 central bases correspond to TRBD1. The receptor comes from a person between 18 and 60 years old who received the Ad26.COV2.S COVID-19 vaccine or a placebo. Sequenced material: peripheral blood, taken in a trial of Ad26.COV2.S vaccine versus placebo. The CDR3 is CASSQGQGASEAFF. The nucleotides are TGTGCCAGCTCACAGGGACAGGGGGCCTCTGAAGCTTTCTTT. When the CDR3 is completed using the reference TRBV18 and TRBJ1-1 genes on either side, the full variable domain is NAGVMQNPRHLVRRRGQEARLRCSPMKGHSHVYWYRQLPEEGLKFMVYLQKENIIDESGMPKERFSAEFPKEGPSILRIQQVVRGDSAAYFCASSQGQGASEAFFGQGTRLTVV.